These 32 T cell receptor beta chains were sequenced from one sample in a study of control samples from healthy donors and cancer patients. Only in-frame clones appear in the TCRdb table, and some are missing; sequencing was by immunoSEQ multiplex PCR. This sample has about 100,000 clones, with approximately 90% found just once. Sequenced material: blood. Receptor source: a man younger than 40 in good health.

The rearrangement joins TRBV5-6 to TRBJ2-7; TRBD1 agrees at 9 bases. V lost 6 bases and J lost 4; bases outside the gene matches: 8. The CDR3 sequence is 14 residues long. Germline assignment: CDR1 SGHDT and CDR2 YYEEEE. DNA for the CDR3: TGTGCCAGCACTCTGAGGACAGGGGATTACGAGCAGTACTTC. Its translation is CASTLRTGDYEQYF.

The chain is built from TRBV20-1 and TRBJ1-1; D remains ambiguous. The CDR3 sequence is 11 residues long. V lost 4 bases to trimming and J lost 2 bases, with 5 bases between them. Germline CDR1 and CDR2: DFQATT and SNEGSKA (reference sequence). CDR3: CSATYNTEAFF. The DNA of the CDR3 is TGCAGTGCTACATACAACACTGAAGCTTTCTTT.

The CDR3 coding sequence is TGTGCCAGCAGCTTGAGGGGGCCGATATCGAGCTCTGGGGCCAACGTCCTGACTTTC. Encoded protein: CASSLRGPISSSGANVLTF. The chain employs TRBV7-9 and TRBJ2-6; 7 bases are a match to TRBD1. Trimming removed 3 bases from V and 0 bases from J; junction bases left unmatched: 11. CDR3 length: 19 amino acids. Germline V gene lookup returns CDR1 SEHNR and CDR2 FQNEAQ (reference sequence).

V and J are TRBV5-1 and TRBJ1-2; D may be TRBD1 (5 bases). The germline V gene encodes CDR1 SGHRS and CDR2 YFSETQ. Trimming left V 3 bases short and J 1 base short, with 16 bases between. There are 16 residues in the CDR3. The DNA of the CDR3 is TGCGCCAGCAGCTCCCAAACTGGGGCCAGTAACTATGGCTACACCTTC. The encoded protein is CASSSQTGASNYGYTF.

The table lists this clone with a count of one. The chain links TRBV7-9 to TRBJ2-4; TRBD1 is a possible D gene (5 bases). The CDR3 is made up of 19 amino acids. Trimming took off 5 bases at V and 7 bases at J, with 30 bases between the two ends. CDR1 SEHNR and CDR2 FQNEAQ come from the germline V gene (reference sequence). CDR3 DNA: TGTGCCAGCAGCACGGGCCGGGCGGAGACAGTCCCTTCGGTGAACATTCAGTACTTC. The encoded protein is CASSTGRAETVPSVNIQYF.

This chain joins TRBV7-3 and TRBJ2-3; D is uncertain. Looked up from germline, CDR1 is SGHTA and CDR2 is FQGTGA. This CDR3 spans 14 amino acids. Trimming took 5 bases from V and 0 from J, leaving 9 bases between them. DNA of the CDR3: TGTGCCAGCAGCCCCCGTGCTAGCACAGATACGCAGTATTTT. Translated, it gives CASSPRASTDTQYF. Variable domain in full (rest from reference TRBV7-3 and TRBJ2-3): GAGVSQTPSNKVTEKGKYVELRCDPISGHTALYWYRQSLGQGPEFLIYFQGTGAADDSGLPNDRFFAVRPEGSVSTLKIQRTERGDSAVYLCASSPRASTDTQYFGPGTRLTVL.

CDR3 sequence reads: CASRPTSGTNTGELFF. CDR3 sequence (DNA): TGTGCCAGCAGACCAACTAGCGGAACGAACACCGGGGAGCTGTTTTTT. V is TRBV11-2 and J is TRBJ2-2, with 8 nucleotides matching TRBD2. Germline trimming cut 6 bases from V and 0 bases from J; bases unmatched to any gene: 6. Germline V lookup: CDR1 SGHAT, CDR2 FQNNGV. This CDR3 contains 16 residues.

This chain links TRBV6-5 with TRBJ2-1; 9 bases align to TRBD2. Germline CDR1 and CDR2: MNHEY and SVGAGI. This CDR3 is 15 amino acids long. The J segment lost 8 bases and the V segment lost 4 bases, leaving 9 bases of the junction unmatched. The CDR3 DNA reads as TGTGCCAGCAGTTTAGCGGGGGCCTCTGTGGATGAGCAGTTCTTC. Protein sequence: CASSLAGASVDEQFF.

The chain links TRBV11-2 to TRBJ2-5; TRBD1 matches 7 bases. This CDR3 is 15 amino acids long. Trimming at V came to 7 bases and at J to 7 bases, leaving 15 bases not matched to a gene. The V gene's germline CDR1 is SGHAT and CDR2 FQNNGV. CDR3 DNA sequence: TGTGCCAGCACCCCGTCCGAGACAGGGATGGGGACCCAGTACTTC. This gives the protein CASTPSETGMGTQYF.

The chain recombines TRBV5-6 with TRBJ1-6; a weak D match, TRBD1 (6 bases). The ends were cut back, 5 bases at V and 5 bases at J, with 11 bases in the middle. CDR1 SGHDT and CDR2 YYEEEE come from the germline V gene. There are 14 residues in the CDR3. CDR3 residues: CASRLTGNNSPLHF. CDR3 bases: TGTGCCAGCAGATTGACAGGAAATAATTCACCCCTCCACTTT. The full variable domain, in which reference TRBV5-6 and TRBJ1-6 provide the parts outside the CDR3, is DAGVTQSPTHLIKTRGQQVTLRCSPKSGHDTVSWYQQALGQGPQFIFQYYEEEERQRGNFPDRFSGHQFPNYSSELNVNALLLGDSALYLCASRLTGNNSPLHFGNGTRLTVT.

This clone was counted a few times. This rearrangement joins TRBV7-2 to TRBJ2-7; 9 positions match TRBD2. Germline V lookup: CDR1 SGHTA, CDR2 FQGNSA. CDR3 length equals 15 residues. The junction had 9 bases not matched to a gene; V was cut back by 5 bases and J by 4 bases. The CDR3 DNA reads as TGTGCCAGCAGCCCACTAGCGGGCTACCTTTACGAGCAGTACTTC. It encodes CASSPLAGYLYEQYF.

The J gene is TRBJ1-2, the V gene TRBV7-2, with 9 bases that match TRBD1. The V gene's germline CDR1 is SGHTA and CDR2 FQGNSA. V trimming: 5 bases; J trimming: 8 bases; junction bases outside the gene matches: 6. The CDR3 loop spans 13 amino acids. Here the CDR3 reads CASSPGQGWGYTF. The DNA of the CDR3 is TGTGCCAGCAGCCCGGGACAGGGATGGGGCTACACCTTC.

This chain connects TRBV6-5 to TRBJ1-2; 10 nucleotides align to TRBD1. Looked up from germline, CDR1 is MNHEY and CDR2 is SVGAGI. The length of the CDR3 is 13 residues. The ends lost 6 bases at V and 7 bases at J; junction bases unmatched: 5. The CDR3 is CASSRQGALGYTF. CDR3 coding DNA: TGTGCCAGCAGCCGACAGGGGGCGCTTGGCTACACCTTC.

This sequence joins TRBV4-1 and TRBJ1-5, with D unclear. Trimming took off 0 bases at V and 8 bases at J, with 14 bases between the two ends. Per the germline V gene, CDR1 is MGHRA and CDR2 is YSYEKL. The CDR3 covers 15 residues. CDR3 residues: CASSQEATDPKPQHF. CDR3 coding DNA: TGCGCCAGCAGCCAAGAGGCTACGGACCCTAAGCCCCAGCATTTT.

This clone was picked up a small number of times. This chain uses TRBV5-1 with TRBJ2-5, with 7 bases fitting TRBD1. Germline CDR1 and CDR2: SGHRS and YFSETQ. The CDR3 sequence is 14 residues long. V lost 4 bases, J lost 1 base, and 4 bases stayed unmatched. The CDR3 sequence is CASSQDRVQETQYF. In DNA, the CDR3 is TGCGCCAGCAGCCAAGACAGGGTCCAAGAGACCCAGTACTTC.

The gene calls are TRBV30 and TRBJ1-6; D gene ambiguous. Germline CDR1 reads GTSNPN; CDR2 reads SVGIG (reference sequence). This CDR3 spans 13 amino acids. Trimming removed 0 bases at V and 10 bases at J, with 10 bases between. The CDR3 here is CAWSVQWNSPLHF. CDR3 DNA sequence: TGTGCCTGGAGTGTACAATGGAACTCACCCCTCCACTTT.

The J gene is TRBJ2-3, the V gene TRBV6-1; possibly TRBD1 for D (7 bases). The CDR3 has 14 residues. V was cut by 3 bases and J by 7 bases, with 14 bases left in between. CDR1 MNHNS and CDR2 SASEGT come from the germline V gene. In DNA, the CDR3 is TGTGCCAGCAGTGACAGGGGGGTGGCATATACGCAGTATTTT. Translating it yields CASSDRGVAYTQYF.

The sample holds one count of this clone. The chain combines TRBV30 with TRBJ2-5; 8 nucleotides align to TRBD1. Germline CDR1 GTSNPN, CDR2 SVGIG (reference sequence). The length of the CDR3 is 14 residues. The V segment lost 8 bases and the J segment 1 base; nucleotides outside the gene matches: 9. The CDR3 loop is CAGARTGTQETQYF. In DNA, the CDR3 is TGTGCCGGCGCGCGGACAGGGACCCAAGAGACCCAGTACTTC.

V gene TRBV6-1 combines with J gene TRBJ2-4, with 10 bases that match TRBD2. Losses at the gene ends were 1 base for V and 0 bases for J; bases not matched to a gene: 9. The CDR3 contains 19 residues. CDR1 and CDR2 from the germline V gene are MNHNS and SASEGT. The CDR3 protein is CASSEVRLAGELAKNIQYF. CDR3 in DNA: TGTGCCAGCAGTGAAGTACGCCTAGCGGGAGAACTAGCCAAAAACATTCAGTACTTC.

In regard to this clone: The sample carries other DNA sequences with the same CDR3. J is TRBJ1-1 and V is TRBV11-2; D is possibly TRBD1 (5 bases). V gave up 2 bases and J gave up 1 base, with 5 bases separating them. Germline V CDR1 and CDR2: SGHAT, FQNNGV. CDR3 length: 13 residues. The CDR3 region is CASSLQGNTEAFF. In nucleotides, the CDR3 is TGTGCCAGCAGCTTACAGGGGAACACTGAAGCTTTCTTT. Full variable domain (outside the CDR3, taken from reference TRBV11-2 and TRBJ1-1): EAGVAQSPRYKIIEKRQSVAFWCNPISGHATLYWYQQILGQGPKLLIQFQNNGVVDDSQLPKDRFSAERLKGVDSTLKIQPAKLEDSAVYLCASSLQGNTEAFFGQGTRLTVV.

The genes are TRBV6-4 and TRBJ2-1, with TRBD2 as a possible D gene (5 bases). The CDR3 spans 15 residues. Germline CDR1 is MRHNA and CDR2 is SNTAGT. Between the trimmed V and J ends, which lost 3 bases and 1 base, there was a span of 10 bases. The CDR3 region is CASSETRSSYNEQFF. The CDR3 nucleotides are TGTGCCAGCAGTGAAACTAGGAGTTCCTACAATGAGCAGTTCTTC.

This chain joins TRBV3-1 (or the pseudogene TRBV3-2) and TRBJ1-4; the match to TRBD1 covers 10 bases. This CDR3 is built from 18 residues. V dropped 4 bases and J dropped 9; count of bases not matched to a gene: 17. The germline gives CDR1 LGHDT, CDR2 YNNKEL (reference sequence). Here the CDR3 reads CASSPSEGQGSNLKKLFF. CDR3 nucleotide sequence: TGTGCCAGCAGCCCCTCTGAGGGACAGGGGTCTAACTTAAAAAAACTGTTTTTT.

This clone was detected only a few times. V usage is TRBV30 and J usage is TRBJ1-2; D possibly corresponds to TRBD1 (6 bases). The V end lost 2 bases, the J end lost 8 bases, and 12 bases lay between the germline ends. Per the germline V gene, CDR1 is GTSNPN and CDR2 is SVGIG (reference sequence). This CDR3 spans 12 amino acids. CDR3 sequence: CAWSMGGYGYTF. For the CDR3, the DNA is TGTGCCTGGAGTATGGGGGGCTACGGCTACACCTTC.

The rearrangement uses TRBV29-1 and TRBJ2-7, with D tentatively TRBD1 or TRBD2 (5 bases each). Germline V gene data show CDR1 as SQVTM and CDR2 as ANQGSEA. The CDR3 runs 13 residues. V lost 3 bases, J lost 5 bases, and 14 bases lay in between. The CDR3 region has the DNA TGCAGCGTTGAGGGACGGGGCAGGCACGAGCAGTACTTC. Protein: CSVEGRGRHEQYF.

This clone appeared once. Mismatch with germline at one junction end may stem from a read error. V is TRBV6-6 and J is TRBJ1-1; tentative D call: TRBD1 (5 bases). The length of the CDR3 is 14 residues. CDR1 is MNHNY, CDR2 SVGAGI, per germline (reference sequence). The CDR3 sequence is CAGSYSTAGPEAFF. CDR3 bases: TGTGCCGGCAGTTACTCGACAGCGGGGCCTGAAGCTTTCTTT.

The chain couples TRBV28 to TRBJ2-3; 10 bases fit TRBD2. The CDR3 has 14 amino acids. Germline CDR1 and CDR2: MDHEN and SYDVKM. After removal of 9 bases from V and 0 bases from J, the junction contained 3 bases not matched to a gene. CDR3 amino acids: CASLAGVSTDTQYF. DNA for the CDR3: TGTGCCAGTCTAGCGGGAGTCAGCACAGATACGCAGTATTTT.

This rearrangement joins TRBV5-4 to TRBJ1-2; 9 positions match TRBD1. The CDR3 length is 15 residues. V was pared by 4 bases and J by 4 bases, with 8 bases of the junction left unmatched. Germline V CDR1 and CDR2: SGHNT, YYREEE (reference sequence). CDR3 protein: CASSLAGTGTYGYTF. The CDR3 region has the DNA TGTGCCAGCAGCCTAGCCGGGACAGGGACCTATGGCTACACCTTC.

The V gene is TRBV9, the J gene TRBJ1-2; 8 nucleotides agree with TRBD1. CDR1 is SGDLS and CDR2 is YYNGEE in the germline V gene. With V trimmed by 0 bases and J by 8 bases, 9 bases remained unmatched. The CDR3 runs 15 residues. The CDR3: CASSVGPGGLVGYTF. In nucleotides, the CDR3 is TGTGCCAGCAGCGTAGGTCCAGGGGGCTTGGTAGGCTACACCTTC.

V usage is TRBV19 and J usage is TRBJ1-2; no clear D gene. The CDR3 contains 13 residues. Trimming removed 3 bases from V and 2 bases from J, with 7 bases in between. Germline V lookup: CDR1 LNHDA, CDR2 SQIVND (reference sequence). CDR3 bases: TGTGCCAGTAGTATGGCCGAGAACTATGGCTACACCTTC. Translating it yields CASSMAENYGYTF. Together with reference TRBV19 and TRBJ1-2, the CDR3 gives the full variable domain: DGGITQSPKYLFRKEGQNVTLSCEQNLNHDAMYWYRQDPGQGLRLIYYSQIVNDFQKGDIAEGYSVSREKKESFPLTVTSAQKNPTAFYLCASSMAENYGYTFGSGTRLTVV.

This chain uses TRBV4-3 with TRBJ1-1; TRBD1 is a possible D gene (5 bases). Germline CDR1 is LGHNA and CDR2 is YSLEER. The V gene lost 1 base and the J gene lost 1 base, with 10 bases spanning the gap. This CDR3 has 15 residues. This chain's CDR3 is CASSQVGRANTEAFF. The CDR3 DNA is TGCGCCAGCAGCCAAGTCGGCAGGGCGAACACTGAAGCTTTCTTT.

J is TRBJ1-6 and V is TRBV3-1 (or the pseudogene TRBV3-2); D unresolved. The germline CDR1 and CDR2 sequences are LGHDT and YNNKEL (reference sequence). V lost 1 base and J 4 bases, leaving 8 bases between the germline ends. This CDR3 contains 15 residues. CDR3 sequence reads: CASSQGPLYNSPLHF. Written as DNA, the CDR3 is TGTGCCAGCAGCCAAGGCCCACTTTATAATTCACCCCTCCACTTT.

This chain joins TRBV28 and TRBJ1-6; D unresolved. The CDR3 runs to 17 residues. Germline V CDR1 and CDR2: MDHEN, SYDVKM. V shed 6 bases and J shed 2 bases, with 17 bases lying between them. CDR3 nucleotide sequence: TGTGCCAGCAGCCCAATTCCGGGAGCCACCTATAATTCACCCCTCCACTTT. Protein: CASSPIPGATYNSPLHF.